These 20 T cell receptor beta chains were sequenced from one sample in a study of T cell repertoires in cytomegalovirus infection. No antigen has been identified for these receptors. TCRdb redid the calling of the reads with MiXCR, one entry per CDR3 protein. The data contain 700,000 to 850,000 distinct CDR3 sequences, 32% of them singletons. The sequencing here drew on cultured CD8+ T cells from PBMCs, taken from culture after CMV antigen stimulation. These receptors were obtained from a human donor in good health (CMV status not recorded). Some clones in this sample may be carry-over from other donors' samples.

CDR3 region: CASSYSLQQETQYF. The CDR3 DNA reads as TGTGCCAGCAGTTACTCGTTGCAGCAAGAGACCCAGTACTTC. This chain uses TRBV6-6 with TRBJ2-5; D call uncertain. V was trimmed by 0 bases and J by 2 bases, leaving 7 bases between them. The length of the CDR3 is 14 residues. Germline CDR1 and CDR2: MNHNY and SVGAGI (reference sequence).

This chain links TRBV24-1 with TRBJ1-2, with D uncertain. The V gene lost 5 bases and the J gene lost 2 bases, with 8 bases spanning the gap. The CDR3 has 13 residues. CDR1 and CDR2 (germline): KGHDR, SFDVKD. CDR3 DNA: TGTGCCACCAGTGCTGACAAGAACTATGGCTACACCTTC. It codes for CATSADKNYGYTF.

This clonotype was counted at least ten times. J is TRBJ2-6 and V is TRBV12-3 or TRBV12-4, with D tentatively TRBD1 (5 bases). With 7 bases removed from V and 2 bases from J, the gap between germline ends came to 9 bases. The CDR3 spans 14 residues. The CDR3 nucleotides read TGTGCCAGCAATGACAGAACTGGGGCCAACGTCCTGACTTTC. Protein product: CASNDRTGANVLTF.

In this sample, this clonotype turned up many times. V is TRBV9 and J is TRBJ2-2, with D possibly called TRBD1 or TRBD2 (5 bases each). This CDR3 is built from 16 residues. V shed 4 bases and J shed 1 base, with 14 bases lying between them. Germline CDR1 SGDLS, CDR2 YYNGEE. This CDR3 reads CASSPTGTLNTGELFF. In nucleotides, the CDR3 is TGTGCCAGCAGCCCAACCGGGACCCTGAACACCGGGGAGCTGTTTTTT.

CDR3 nucleotide sequence: TGTGCCAGCAGTTCCGAACTAGCTCGGGATAAAGAGACCCAGTACTTC. Translation gives CASSSELARDKETQYF. This rearrangement joins TRBV27 to TRBJ2-5, with a weak D call TRBD2 (6 bases). Trimming shortened V by 4 bases and J by 3 bases, and 18 bases separated the two germline ends. The CDR3 sequence is 16 residues long. Germline loops: CDR1 MNHEY, CDR2 SMNVEV (reference sequence).

J is TRBJ2-1 and V is TRBV10-3; TRBD2 is a possible D gene (6 bases). CDR1 is ENHRY and CDR2 is SYGVKD in the germline V gene. This CDR3 region has 14 residues. Trimming removed 5 bases from V and 3 bases from J, with 11 bases in between. The chain's CDR3 is CAISPSGGYNEQFF. In DNA, the CDR3 is TGTGCCATCAGTCCCTCCGGGGGCTACAATGAGCAGTTCTTC.

This chain links TRBV11-3 with TRBJ1-1, with unresolved D. Germline V CDR1 and CDR2: SGHNT, YENEEA. V lost 1 base to trimming and J lost 6 bases, with 9 bases between them. This CDR3 spans 13 amino acids. The CDR3 region is CASSLAGRSEAFF. As DNA, the CDR3 is TGTGCCAGCAGCTTAGCGGGCCGGTCTGAAGCTTTCTTT. The complete variable domain, with remaining parts taken from reference TRBV11-3 and TRBJ1-1, reads EAGVVQSPRYKIIEKKQPVAFWCNPISGHNTLYWYLQNLGQGPELLIRYENEEAVDDSQLPKDRFSAERLKGVDSTLKIQPAELGDSAVYLCASSLAGRSEAFFGQGTRLTVV.

This clonotype appeared many times. The genes are TRBV7-2 and TRBJ2-2, with unresolved D. CDR1 SGHTA and CDR2 FQGNSA come from the germline V gene. The length of the CDR3 is 15 residues. The ends were cut back, 3 bases at V and 0 bases at J, with 8 bases in the middle. The DNA for the CDR3 is TGTGCCAGCAGCTTCGGGTTTGCGAACACCGGGGAGCTGTTTTTT. Residues: CASSFGFANTGELFF. Using reference TRBV7-2 and TRBJ2-2 for the parts outside the CDR3, the full variable domain is GAGVSQSPSNKVTEKGKDVELRCDPISGHTALYWYRQSLGQGLEFLIYFQGNSAPDKSGLPSDRFSAERTGGSVSTLTIQRTQQEDSAVYLCASSFGFANTGELFFGEGSRLTVL.

There are a few counts of this clonotype. J is TRBJ2-1 and V is TRBV6-1; TRBD1 matches 7 bases. The CDR3 has 17 residues. Germline V gene sequence: CDR1 MNHNS, CDR2 SASEGT. After removal of 0 bases from V and 1 base from J, the junction contained 6 bases not matched to a gene. CDR3 bases: TGTGCCAGCAGTGAAGCAGTACAGGGGTTATCCTACAATGAGCAGTTCTTC. Translation: CASSEAVQGLSYNEQFF.

This clonotype has a handful of counts. The chain combines TRBV2 with TRBJ2-1, with 14 nucleotides matching TRBD2. The length of the CDR3 is 14 residues. The trim removed 7 bases at V and 8 bases at J, leaving 4 bases unmatched. The V gene's germline CDR1 is SNHLY and CDR2 FYNNEI. CDR3 in amino acids: CASIGTSGGYEQFF. The CDR3 DNA is TGTGCCAGCATTGGGACTAGCGGGGGCTATGAGCAGTTCTTC.

The J gene is TRBJ1-1, the V gene TRBV20-1; a possible D gene is TRBD1 (5 bases). V lost 0 bases and J 1 base, leaving 9 bases between the germline ends. Per the germline V gene, CDR1 is DFQATT and CDR2 is SNEGSKA (reference sequence). This CDR3 is 14 amino acids long. CDR3 region: CSAREVGGNTEAFF. Written as DNA, the CDR3 is TGCAGTGCTAGAGAAGTCGGGGGGAACACTGAAGCTTTCTTT.

The J gene is TRBJ1-1, the V gene TRBV6-4; D is unresolved. Germline V gene lookup returns CDR1 MRHNA and CDR2 SNTAGT. The CDR3 runs 12 residues. Trimming took off 10 bases at V and 1 base at J, with 10 bases between the two ends. The CDR3 spells CATSGGNTEAFF. The DNA of the CDR3 is TGTGCCACCTCCGGCGGGAACACTGAAGCTTTCTTT.

This clonotype was recorded at least ten times. V gene TRBV7-9 combines with J gene TRBJ2-7; TRBD1 agrees at 7 bases. Germline V CDR1 and CDR2: SEHNR, FQNEAQ (reference sequence). CDR3 length: 16 amino acids. V lost 4 bases to trimming and J lost 1 base; unmatched junction nucleotides: 10. This chain's CDR3 is CASSSNQGQPSYEQYF. The CDR3 region has the DNA TGTGCCAGCAGCTCCAACCAGGGACAGCCTTCCTACGAGCAGTACTTC.

The CDR3 loop is CASSQDTNYEQYV. The CDR3 DNA reads TGTGCCAGCAGCCAAGACACTAACTACGAGCAGTACGTC. The chain recombines TRBV7-6 with TRBJ2-7, with unresolved D. CDR3 length equals 13 residues. The V end was cut by 5 bases, the J end by 3 bases, with 11 bases between. In germline, CDR1 is SGHVS, CDR2 FNYEAQ.

This clonotype was seen more than once but under ten times. The chain joins TRBV7-9 to TRBJ2-3; D is perhaps TRBD1 (7 bases). Germline V gene lookup returns CDR1 SEHNR and CDR2 FQNEAQ (reference sequence). With 4 bases removed from V and 4 bases from J, the gap between germline ends came to 12 bases. The CDR3 is made up of 14 amino acids. DNA for the CDR3: TGTGCCAGCAGCTCGCGGGACAGACCAGATACGCAGTATTTT. It specifies CASSSRDRPDTQYF.

The chain carries TRBV15 and TRBJ1-4, with a tentative D call TRBD1 (5 bases). The ends were cut back, 4 bases at V and 5 bases at J, with 14 bases in the middle. Per germline, CDR1 LNHNV and CDR2 YYDKDF (reference sequence). The CDR3 runs 15 residues. The CDR3 DNA follows: TGTGCCACCAGCACCGCCGGGACTATAAATGAAAAACTGTTTTTT. This codes for CATSTAGTINEKLFF.

The chain employs TRBV9 and TRBJ2-1, with D maybe TRBD2 (7 bases). V lost 0 bases, J lost 2 bases, and 15 bases lay in between. This CDR3 is built from 17 residues. Germline CDR1 is SGDLS and CDR2 is YYNGEE. The CDR3: CASSVGGGGPPYNEQFF. CDR3 in DNA: TGTGCCAGCAGCGTAGGAGGGGGGGGTCCTCCCTACAATGAGCAGTTCTTC.

This clonotype was found a few times. The chain employs TRBV4-1 and TRBJ1-1, with TRBD1 matching over 7 bases. This CDR3 contains 15 residues. Trimming removed 1 base from V and 4 bases from J; junction bases left unmatched: 6. CDR1 and CDR2 (germline): MGHRA, YSYEKL. The DNA for the CDR3 is TGCGCCAGCAGCCAAGGACTGGGACAGACCACTGAAGCTTTCTTT. Translation gives CASSQGLGQTTEAFF.

The chain combines TRBV9 with TRBJ2-6; D call uncertain. Germline V gives CDR1 SGDLS, CDR2 YYNGEE. The CDR3 consists of 16 residues. V was clipped by 0 bases and J by 4 bases, with 11 bases between them. The CDR3 bases are TGTGCCAGCAGCGTAGCCCGAGCTGCGGGGGCCAACGTCCTGACTTTC. This encodes CASSVARAAGANVLTF.

The sample holds a few counts of this clonotype. The chain couples TRBV9 to TRBJ2-1; D is undetermined. Per germline, CDR1 SGDLS and CDR2 YYNGEE. The CDR3 sequence is 14 residues long. Trimming took off 2 bases at V and 5 bases at J, with 11 bases between the two ends. The CDR3 protein is CASSVSSRHNEQFF. DNA for the CDR3: TGTGCCAGCAGCGTCTCCTCTAGACACAATGAGCAGTTCTTC.